This record concerns one T cell receptor beta chain sequence. Antigen unknown. The CDR3 consists of 13 residues. V lost 5 bases, J lost 1 base, and 8 bases lay in between. CDR1 and CDR2 (germline): SGHTA, FQGNSA. The record originates from a study of a mutant IDH1 vaccine in newly diagnosed glioma. Study-level background: Vaccination began 4-6 weeks post radiotherapy alone, or with temozolomide cycles. Patients got radiotherapy, temozolomide, or both beforehand, and most got both.

Time point noted: week 23, last vaccination. The investigators gave 300 ug of mutant IDH1 20-mer peptide in each vaccine dose, together with topical imiquimod. Astrocytomas found in donors were new, WHO grade 3 or 4, IDH1-mutant and ATRX-lost. Generated by immunoSEQ multiplex PCR, the TCRdb table keeps only in-frame clones and is missing some. The table records roughly 50,000 clones, around 80% of them present only once. Findings and limits, study-wide: Pseudoprogression showed no apparent link to changes in top peripheral T cell clonotypes.

The rearrangement links TRBV7-2 to TRBJ1-1, with D uncertain. The sequence was obtained from a woman aged 40 to 49 with glioma. Some clones in this sample may be carry-over from other donors' samples. The material sequenced was PBMCs, taken from a glioma patient whose treatment included an IDH1 peptide vaccine. In DNA, the CDR3 is TGTGCCAGCAGCATAGATCGGAACACTGAAGCTTTCTTT. Encoded protein: CASSIDRNTEAFF.